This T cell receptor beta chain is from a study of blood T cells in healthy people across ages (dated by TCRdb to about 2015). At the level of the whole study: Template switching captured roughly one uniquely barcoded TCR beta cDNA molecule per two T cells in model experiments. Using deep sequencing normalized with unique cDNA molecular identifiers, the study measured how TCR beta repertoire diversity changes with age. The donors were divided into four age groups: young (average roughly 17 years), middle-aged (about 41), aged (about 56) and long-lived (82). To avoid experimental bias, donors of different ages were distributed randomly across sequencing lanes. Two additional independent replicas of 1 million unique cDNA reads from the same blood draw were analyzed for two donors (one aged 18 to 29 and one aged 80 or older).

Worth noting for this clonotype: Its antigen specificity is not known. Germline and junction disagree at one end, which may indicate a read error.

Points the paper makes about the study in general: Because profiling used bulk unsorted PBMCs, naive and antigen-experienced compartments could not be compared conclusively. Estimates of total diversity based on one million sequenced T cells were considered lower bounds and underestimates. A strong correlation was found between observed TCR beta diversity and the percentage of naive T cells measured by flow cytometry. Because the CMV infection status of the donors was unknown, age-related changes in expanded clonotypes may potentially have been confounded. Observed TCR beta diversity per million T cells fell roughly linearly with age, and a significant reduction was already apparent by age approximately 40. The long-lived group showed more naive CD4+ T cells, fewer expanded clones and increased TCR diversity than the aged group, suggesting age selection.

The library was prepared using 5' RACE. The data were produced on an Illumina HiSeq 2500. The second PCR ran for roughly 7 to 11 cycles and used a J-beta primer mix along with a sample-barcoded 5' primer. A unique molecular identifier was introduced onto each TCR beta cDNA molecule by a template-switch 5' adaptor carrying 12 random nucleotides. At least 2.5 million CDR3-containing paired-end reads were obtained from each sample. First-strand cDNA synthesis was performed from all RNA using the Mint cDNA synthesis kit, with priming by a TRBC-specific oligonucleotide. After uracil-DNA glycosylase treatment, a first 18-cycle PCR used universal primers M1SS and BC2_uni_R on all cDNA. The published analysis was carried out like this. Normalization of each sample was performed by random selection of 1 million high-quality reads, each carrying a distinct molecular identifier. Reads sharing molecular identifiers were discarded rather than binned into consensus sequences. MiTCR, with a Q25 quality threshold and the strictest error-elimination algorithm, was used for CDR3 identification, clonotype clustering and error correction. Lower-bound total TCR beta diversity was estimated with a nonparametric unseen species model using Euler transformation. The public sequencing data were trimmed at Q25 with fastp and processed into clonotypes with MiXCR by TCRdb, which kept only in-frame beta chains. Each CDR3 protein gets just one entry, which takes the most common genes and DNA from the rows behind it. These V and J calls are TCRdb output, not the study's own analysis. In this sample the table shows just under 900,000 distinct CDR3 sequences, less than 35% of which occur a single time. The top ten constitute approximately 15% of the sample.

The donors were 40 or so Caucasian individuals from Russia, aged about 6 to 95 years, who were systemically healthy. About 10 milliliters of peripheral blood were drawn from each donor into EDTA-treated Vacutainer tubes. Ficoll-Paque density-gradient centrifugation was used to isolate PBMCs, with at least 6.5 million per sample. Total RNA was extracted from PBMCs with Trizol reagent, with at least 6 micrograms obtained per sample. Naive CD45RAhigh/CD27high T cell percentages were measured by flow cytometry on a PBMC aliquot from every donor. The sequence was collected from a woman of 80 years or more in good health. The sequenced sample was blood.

The nucleotide sequence is given as TGTGCTAGCAGCTCCTCCGGGACGGAAGTGGATGAAAAACTGTTTTTT. Translated, it reads CASSSSGTEVDEKLFF. This sequence uses TRBV7-7 and TRBJ1-4, and possibly TRBD1, on 5 matching bases. The CDR3 runs 16 residues from the cysteine to the phenylalanine. The DNA shown is the 48-base CDR3, in frame from base 1. The germline V gene (reference sequence) specifies SSHAT as CDR1 and FNYEAQ as CDR2.